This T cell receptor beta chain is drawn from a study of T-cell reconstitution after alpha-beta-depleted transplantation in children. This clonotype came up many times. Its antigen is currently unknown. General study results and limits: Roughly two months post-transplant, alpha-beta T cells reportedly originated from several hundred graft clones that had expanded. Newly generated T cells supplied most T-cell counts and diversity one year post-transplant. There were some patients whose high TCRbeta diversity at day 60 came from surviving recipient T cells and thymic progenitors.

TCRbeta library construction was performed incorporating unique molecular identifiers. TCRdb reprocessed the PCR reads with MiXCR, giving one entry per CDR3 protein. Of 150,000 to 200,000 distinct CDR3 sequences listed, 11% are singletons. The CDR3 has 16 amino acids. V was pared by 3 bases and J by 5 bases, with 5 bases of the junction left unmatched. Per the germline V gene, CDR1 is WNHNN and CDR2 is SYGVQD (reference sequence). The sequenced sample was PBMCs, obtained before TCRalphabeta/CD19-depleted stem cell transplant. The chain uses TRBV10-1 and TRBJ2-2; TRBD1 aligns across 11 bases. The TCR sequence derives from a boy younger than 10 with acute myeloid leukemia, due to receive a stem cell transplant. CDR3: CASSEGGQGATGELFF. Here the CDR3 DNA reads TGCGCCAGCAGTGAAGGCGGACAGGGGGCGACCGGGGAGCTGTTTTTT.